Following are 27 T cell receptor beta chains from one sample sequenced in a study of early T cells in non-severe SARS-CoV-2 infection. A single record per CDR3 protein comes from TCRdb applying MiXCR to the 5' RACE reads. The data hold around 61,000 distinct CDR3 sequences, with approximately 15% observed a single time. The specimen was whole blood, collected at baseline. These receptors were taken from an adult who was a healthcare worker with PCR-confirmed SARS-CoV-2 infection or an uninfected control (not recorded which).

The genes are TRBV12-5 and TRBJ2-1; D unresolved. This CDR3 has 15 residues. The germline CDR1 and CDR2 sequences are LGHNT and FRNRAP. Between the trimmed V and J ends, which lost 1 base and 8 bases, there was a span of 15 bases. CDR3 region: CASGLGNLDVDEQFF. Here the CDR3 DNA reads TGTGCTAGTGGTTTGGGCAACCTGGACGTGGATGAGCAGTTCTTC.

A few counts support this clonotype. This chain connects TRBV4-1 to TRBJ1-1, with D possibly matching TRBD1 (6 bases). From germline, CDR1 is MGHRA and CDR2 YSYEKL. The CDR3 totals 15 residues. Trimming removed 4 bases from V and 0 bases from J, with 12 bases in between. DNA of the CDR3: TGCGCCAGCAGCCGAGGTGAGGGGGTGAACACTGAAGCTTTCTTT. This translates into CASSRGEGVNTEAFF.

V usage is TRBV3-1 and J usage is TRBJ2-7, with 7 bases fitting TRBD1. CDR3 size: 12 residues. V lost 4 bases to trimming and J lost 6 bases; unmatched junction nucleotides: 3. In germline, CDR1 is LGHDT, CDR2 YNNKEL (reference sequence). The CDR3 region is CASSPNRGEQYF. The CDR3 DNA reads as TGTGCCAGCAGCCCAAACAGGGGCGAGCAGTACTTC.

The chain uses TRBV28 and TRBJ2-7; 13 positions match TRBD2. The V gene's germline CDR1 is MDHEN and CDR2 SYDVKM. The CDR3 sequence is 14 residues long. J lost 6 bases, V lost 5 bases, and 4 bases had no gene match. CDR3 sequence (DNA): TGTGCCAGCAGTACTAGCGGGAGGGCCACCGAGCAGTACTTC. Its translation: CASSTSGRATEQYF.

This clonotype was found a few times. The rearrangement links TRBV4-1 to TRBJ2-1, with D perhaps TRBD2 (6 bases). The CDR3 has 15 amino acids. The V and J ends lost 8 bases and 6 bases respectively, with 20 bases between them. Germline V lookup: CDR1 MGHRA, CDR2 YSYEKL. The CDR3 spells CASQPMEGRRNEQFF. The CDR3 bases are TGCGCCAGCCAGCCCATGGAGGGCCGCCGCAATGAGCAGTTCTTC.

This clonotype turned up a few times. The chain has TRBV19 and TRBJ1-2; 8 bases match TRBD1. Germline V gene lookup returns CDR1 LNHDA and CDR2 SQIVND (reference sequence). The V gene end was trimmed by 5 bases and the J gene end by 6 bases; junction bases not matched to a gene: 11. The CDR3 length is 15 residues. CDR3 sequence (DNA): TGTGCCAGTAGTCCCGACAGGGGTGGGATCGATGGCTACACCTTC. Its protein product is CASSPDRGGIDGYTF.

This clonotype showed up just a few times. V usage is TRBV29-1 and J usage is TRBJ2-7; TRBD1 matches 7 bases. The CDR3 is 11 amino acids. Germline V gene data show CDR1 as SQVTM and CDR2 as ANQGSEA. V trimming: 5 bases; J trimming: 6 bases; junction bases outside the gene matches: 4. The CDR3: CSVYSGGEQYF. For the CDR3, the DNA is TGCAGCGTTTACTCAGGGGGCGAGCAGTACTTC.

In its sample, this clonotype was seen a few times. V gene TRBV7-2 combines with J gene TRBJ2-5; D not certain. The germline V gene encodes CDR1 SGHTA and CDR2 FQGNSA. V was cut by 1 base and J by 5 bases, with 8 bases left in between. This CDR3 is 13 amino acids long. The DNA for the CDR3 is TGTGCCAGCAGCTTAGACAGTGGCGAGACCCAGTACTTC. Its protein product is CASSLDSGETQYF.

This clonotype was detected many times. This chain connects TRBV6-2 or TRBV6-3 to TRBJ2-1, with TRBD2 matching over 7 bases. Trimming took 1 base from V and 6 from J; bases not matched to a gene: 9. The CDR3 extends over 16 amino acids. Germline CDR1 reads MNHEY; CDR2 reads SVGEGT. The CDR3 nucleotides are TGTGCCAGCAGTTACTTTCGGCTAGCGGATCTCAATGAGCAGTTCTTC. Amino acids: CASSYFRLADLNEQFF.

This clonotype was recorded a few times. The genes are TRBV20-1 and TRBJ2-3, with D tentatively TRBD1 (5 bases). V gave up 0 bases and J gave up 2 bases, with 15 bases separating them. Per the germline V gene, CDR1 is DFQATT and CDR2 is SNEGSKA (reference sequence). This CDR3 comprises 16 residues. The CDR3 loop is CSARDHAADTTDTQYF. The CDR3 DNA sequence: TGCAGTGCTAGAGATCATGCCGCGGACACCACAGATACGCAGTATTTT.

The chain couples TRBV25-1 to TRBJ2-2; a weak D match, TRBD2 (6 bases). V was trimmed by 9 bases and J by 7 bases, leaving 15 bases between them. Germline CDR1 reads MGHDK; CDR2 reads SYGVNS. The CDR3 extends over 13 amino acids. The CDR3 coding sequence is TGTGCCAGGACAACCGGGGGTGTCGGGGAGCTGTTTTTT. This encodes CARTTGGVGELFF.

The J gene is TRBJ2-1, the V gene TRBV7-2; D not resolved. With 5 bases removed from V and 8 bases from J, the gap between germline ends came to 16 bases. CDR1 and CDR2 from the germline V gene are SGHTA and FQGNSA. CDR3 length: 14 residues. CDR3 sequence: CASSLRAGDDEQFF. DNA of the CDR3: TGTGCCAGCAGCCTAAGGGCTGGCGACGATGAGCAGTTCTTC.

In its sample, this clonotype was seen a few times. CDR3 in amino acids: CASSRRGQNEKLFF. As DNA, the CDR3 is TGTGCCAGCAGTAGGAGGGGACAGAATGAAAAACTGTTTTTT. V gene TRBV2 combines with J gene TRBJ1-4; 7 bases map to TRBD1. This CDR3 spans 14 amino acids. The trim removed 5 bases at V and 5 bases at J, leaving 5 bases unmatched. Germline loops: CDR1 SNHLY, CDR2 FYNNEI.

This clonotype was seen more than once but under ten times. This chain connects TRBV5-1 to TRBJ2-2; TRBD1 aligns across 9 bases. Germline CDR1 and CDR2: SGHRS and YFSETQ. The CDR3 is made up of 17 amino acids. V gave up 4 bases and J gave up 7 bases; unmatched junction bases: 14. The CDR3 loop reads CASSPPGTGSVGGELFF. The DNA of the CDR3 is TGCGCCAGCAGCCCGCCAGGGACAGGGAGTGTCGGCGGGGAGCTGTTTTTT.

The V and J genes are TRBV5-5 and TRBJ2-3; maybe TRBD1 (6 bases). The CDR3 has 14 residues. Germline V gene data show CDR1 as SGHKS and CDR2 as YYEKEE (reference sequence). Trimming removed 2 bases at V and 1 base at J, with 8 bases between. CDR3 loop: CASSLGQRTDTQYF. In DNA form, the CDR3 reads TGTGCCAGCAGCTTAGGACAGCGCACAGATACGCAGTATTTT.

The gene calls are TRBV5-1 and TRBJ2-3, with 9 bases aligning to TRBD1. The CDR3 is 16 amino acids. The germline V gene encodes CDR1 SGHRS and CDR2 YFSETQ. Trimming at V came to 4 bases and at J to 2 bases, leaving 8 bases not matched to a gene. The CDR3 nucleotides are TGCGCCAGCAGCATCACCGGGACAGGGATCACAGATACGCAGTATTTT. Its translation is CASSITGTGITDTQYF.

This clonotype was picked up a small number of times. The V call is TRBV19, the J call TRBJ2-6; 10 bases align to TRBD1. The CDR3 length is 18 residues. Germline assignment: CDR1 LNHDA and CDR2 SQIVND (reference sequence). V was pared by 5 bases and J by 4 bases, with 11 bases of the junction left unmatched. The CDR3 loop is CASSPPRQGAKGANVLTF. The CDR3 DNA sequence: TGTGCCAGTAGTCCCCCGAGACAGGGGGCTAAGGGGGCCAACGTCCTGACTTTC.

The chain uses TRBV28 and TRBJ1-1, with D hard to call. Trimming shortened V by 2 bases and J by 2 bases, and 6 bases separated the two germline ends. The germline V gene has CDR1 MDHEN and CDR2 SYDVKM. There are 13 residues in the CDR3. The CDR3 nucleotides are TGTGCCAGCAGTTTACCAGGAAACACTGAAGCTTTCTTT. Translation: CASSLPGNTEAFF.

The chain recombines TRBV7-9 with TRBJ2-2, with D unclear. Germline lookup yields CDR1 SEHNR and CDR2 FQNEAQ (reference sequence). V was trimmed by 4 bases and J by 3 bases, leaving 6 bases between them. This CDR3 contains 13 residues. The CDR3 DNA is TGTGCCAGCAGCTGGAGAGACACCGGGGAGCTGTTTTTT. Protein: CASSWRDTGELFF.

As regards this clonotype: A read error is possible here, since a much larger clone lies one base away. The chain couples TRBV28 to TRBJ2-1; D is undetermined. Trimming removed 3 bases at V and 9 bases at J, with 6 bases between. CDR3 size: 11 residues. Germline values: CDR1 MDHEN, CDR2 SYDVKM. The CDR3 bases are TGTGCCAGCAGTTTTGCGGTTGAGCAGTTCTTC. Translating it yields CASSFAVEQFF.

V usage is TRBV7-9 and J usage is TRBJ2-3; 10 nucleotides line up with TRBD2. With 6 bases clipped from V and 4 bases from J, the junction kept 4 bases outside the gene matches. Germline V gives CDR1 SEHNR, CDR2 FQNEAQ (reference sequence). The length of the CDR3 is 14 residues. The CDR3 DNA follows: TGTGCCAGCAGTCCCGGGACTAGCGCAGATACGCAGTATTTT. Its protein product is CASSPGTSADTQYF.

This clonotype has only a few counts. The chain recombines TRBV20-1 with TRBJ1-2; D ambiguous. The germline gives CDR1 DFQATT, CDR2 SNEGSKA (reference sequence). CDR3 length: 12 residues. V gave up 2 bases and J gave up 4 bases, with 8 bases separating them. Here the CDR3 reads CSARPQSYGYTF. The CDR3 nucleotides read TGCAGTGCTAGACCCCAGTCCTATGGCTACACCTTC.

The chain recombines TRBV6-5 with TRBJ1-6; no reliable D call. This CDR3 comprises 14 residues. With 0 bases removed from V and 10 bases from J, the gap between germline ends came to 10 bases. Germline CDR1 is MNHEY and CDR2 is SVGAGI. The CDR3: CASSYSPGWSPLHF. The CDR3 region has the DNA TGTGCCAGCAGTTACTCGCCGGGTTGGTCACCCCTCCACTTT.

The chain recombines TRBV5-5 with TRBJ1-1; TRBD1 matches 8 bases. After removal of 2 bases from V and 2 bases from J, the junction contained 8 bases not matched to a gene. This CDR3 contains 16 residues. The germline CDR1 and CDR2 sequences are SGHKS and YYEKEE (reference sequence). The CDR3 coding sequence is TGTGCCAGCAGCTTTGGACGGACAGGGAGTAACACTGAAGCTTTCTTT. Amino acids: CASSFGRTGSNTEAFF.

V gene TRBV11-2 combines with J gene TRBJ2-7, with TRBD2 matching 12 bases. The CDR3 is 16 amino acids. CDR1 SGHAT and CDR2 FQNNGV come from the germline V gene. V lost 4 bases, J lost 3 bases, and 7 bases stayed unmatched. CDR3: CASSSPTGLAGYEQYF. The CDR3 region has the DNA TGTGCCAGCAGCTCGCCAACGGGACTAGCGGGCTACGAGCAGTACTTC.

The chain combines TRBV6-5 with TRBJ2-7, with D tentatively TRBD1 (6 bases). The CDR3 contains 15 residues. V lost 6 bases and J lost 0, with 15 bases in between. Looked up from germline, CDR1 is MNHEY and CDR2 is SVGAGI. The chain's CDR3 is CASSVTRGNSYEQYF. As DNA, the CDR3 is TGTGCCAGCAGCGTCACTAGGGGGAACTCCTACGAGCAGTACTTC.

A few counts support this clonotype. V is TRBV3-1 and J is TRBJ2-5; no firm D call. V was cut by 0 bases and J by 5 bases, with 13 bases left in between. The CDR3 consists of 15 residues. CDR1 is LGHDT and CDR2 is YNNKEL in the germline V gene (reference sequence). CDR3 nucleotide sequence: TGTGCCAGCAGCCAAGAATCGTCTATAGGGGAGACCCAGTACTTC. Amino acid sequence: CASSQESSIGETQYF.